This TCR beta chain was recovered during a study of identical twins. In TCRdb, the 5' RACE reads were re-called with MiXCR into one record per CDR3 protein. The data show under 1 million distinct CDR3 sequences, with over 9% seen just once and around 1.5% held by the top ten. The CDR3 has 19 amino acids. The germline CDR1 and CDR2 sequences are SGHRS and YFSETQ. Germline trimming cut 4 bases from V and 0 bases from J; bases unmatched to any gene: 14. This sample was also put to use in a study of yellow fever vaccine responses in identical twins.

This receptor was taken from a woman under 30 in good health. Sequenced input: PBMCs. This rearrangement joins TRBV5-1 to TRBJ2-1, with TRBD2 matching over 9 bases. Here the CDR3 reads CASSPGGLAGSSSYNEQFF. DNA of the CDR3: TGCGCCAGCAGCCCGGGGGGGCTAGCGGGATCAAGCTCCTACAATGAGCAGTTCTTC.